The entry below describes one TCR beta chain. Trimming at V came to 4 bases and at J to 4 bases, leaving 8 bases not matched to a gene. Per germline, CDR1 SGDLS and CDR2 YYNGEE. The CDR3 is 15 amino acids. The treatment was: oral pan-JAK inhibitor, 5-10 mg twice daily. This sample is drawn from a study of CD8+ T cells in alopecia areata. Extracted RNA was reverse transcribed, and the resulting cDNA served as sequencing template. Profiled with immunoSEQ multiplex PCR; TCRdb holds only in-frame clones, not every one. This repertoire shows more than 95,000 clones, 60% to 65% found once; its top ten account for roughly 5%.

The sample here was CD4+ T cells sorted from blood, taken at week 4, from a patient treated with tofacitinib. The V call is TRBV9, the J call TRBJ2-7, with 10 bases lining up with TRBD2. The TCR was taken from a human donor with alopecia areata. As DNA, the CDR3 is TGTGCCAGCAGCCTCTCCGGGACTAGCGTTTACGAGCAGTACTTC. It translates to CASSLSGTSVYEQYF.